These 10 T cell receptor beta chains were sequenced from one sample in a study of Ad26.COV2.S vaccination and SARS-CoV-2 variants. Regarding treatment: some 19 received Ad26.COV2.S at low or high dose, single or two shots; several received placebo; per-sample allocation not given. Collection of samples fell on day 63 after the first vaccine or placebo injection. Some clones are missing from TCRdb's copy, which holds only in-frame ones; the method was immunoSEQ multiplex PCR. The repertoire has 350,000 to 550,000 clones, approximately 89% of them found once; the top ten carry around 2.5%. This material consisted of peripheral blood, taken in a trial of Ad26.COV2.S vaccine versus placebo. These receptor sequences come from a person aged 18-60 years who received the Ad26.COV2.S COVID-19 vaccine or a placebo.

The V call is TRBV7-9, the J call TRBJ1-1; D not resolved. The CDR3 spans 14 residues. Trimming took 6 bases from V and 1 from J, leaving 12 bases between them. CDR1 is SEHNR, CDR2 FQNEAQ, per germline (reference sequence). Written as DNA, the CDR3 is TGTGCCAGCAGAACTAATGGGGAGAACACTGAAGCTTTCTTT. It specifies CASRTNGENTEAFF. The full variable domain, completed using reference TRBV7-9 and TRBJ1-1, is DTGVSQNPRHKITKRGQNVTFRCDPISEHNRLYWYRQTLGQGPEFLTYFQNEAQLEKSRLLSDRFSAERPKGSFSTLEIQRTEQGDSAMYLCASRTNGENTEAFFGQGTRLTVV.

The J gene is TRBJ2-1, the V gene TRBV27, with 7 nucleotides matching TRBD2. The germline V gene has CDR1 MNHEY and CDR2 SMNVEV (reference sequence). The junction had 12 bases not matched to a gene; V was cut back by 2 bases and J by 5 bases. The CDR3 is 17 residues long. The CDR3 bases are TGTGCCAGCAGTTTAGGTTCCCTTAGCGGGCGGAACAATGAGCAGTTCTTC. Its translation is CASSLGSLSGRNNEQFF.

The V and J genes are TRBV5-1 and TRBJ1-2, with TRBD1 matching over 8 bases. J lost 8 bases, V lost 3 bases, and 9 bases had no gene match. Germline V lookup: CDR1 SGHRS, CDR2 YFSETQ. The CDR3 totals 14 residues. CDR3 protein: CASSSGQGLVGYTF. The DNA of the CDR3 is TGCGCCAGCAGCTCCGGACAGGGCCTAGTGGGCTACACCTTC.

This clone was seen only once. The chain combines TRBV2 with TRBJ1-3; TRBD1 aligns across 8 bases. Germline CDR1 and CDR2: SNHLY and FYNNEI. The CDR3 totals 15 residues. Losses at the gene ends were 5 bases for V and 2 bases for J; bases not matched to a gene: 5. This chain's CDR3 is CASSTTGGAGNTIYF. DNA of the CDR3: TGTGCCAGCAGTACCACAGGGGGTGCTGGAAACACCATATATTTT.

The V gene is TRBV27, the J gene TRBJ2-7; 7 bases match TRBD2. Germline V gene data show CDR1 as MNHEY and CDR2 as SMNVEV (reference sequence). The CDR3 has 15 amino acids. Germline trimming cut 2 bases from V and 2 bases from J; bases unmatched to any gene: 6. Written as DNA, the CDR3 is TGTGCCAGCAGTTTAATCCCGGCGGGGGCCTACGAGCAGTACTTC. Translation gives CASSLIPAGAYEQYF.

The J gene is TRBJ2-5, the V gene TRBV5-4, with 7 bases aligning to TRBD1. In germline, CDR1 is SGHNT, CDR2 YYREEE (reference sequence). Losses at the gene ends were 2 bases for V and 5 bases for J; bases not matched to a gene: 3. CDR3 length: 13 residues. Here the CDR3 DNA reads TGTGCCAGCAGCTTAGAGACAGGGGAGACCCAGTACTTC. Translation: CASSLETGETQYF.

The chain uses TRBV7-2 and TRBJ2-2; either TRBD1 or TRBD2 may fit D (5 bases each). Trimming left V 1 base short and J 3 bases short, with 9 bases between. This CDR3 spans 15 amino acids. Germline CDR1 is SGHTA and CDR2 is FQGNSA. CDR3 residues: CASSLDGADTGELFF. CDR3 nucleotides: TGTGCCAGCAGCTTAGACGGGGCGGACACCGGGGAGCTGTTTTTT.

The chain has TRBV6-4 and TRBJ2-3, with 12 bases lining up with TRBD2. This CDR3 spans 14 amino acids. J lost 3 bases, V lost 8 bases, and 3 bases had no gene match. Germline-derived CDR1 and CDR2 are MRHNA and SNTAGT. CDR3 in amino acids: CASPSGGATDTQYF. CDR3 DNA sequence: TGTGCCAGCCCTAGCGGGGGGGCGACAGATACGCAGTATTTT.

The chain recombines TRBV5-5 with TRBJ2-7, with 7 nucleotides matching TRBD1. The CDR3 covers 16 residues. Looked up from germline, CDR1 is SGHKS and CDR2 is YYEKEE (reference sequence). The V segment lost 4 bases and the J segment 0 bases; nucleotides outside the gene matches: 10. CDR3 sequence (DNA): TGTGCCAGCAGCGGTCGGGGACAGCCTTTCTCCTACGAGCAGTACTTC. Translated: CASSGRGQPFSYEQYF.

The chain is built from TRBV7-2 and TRBJ1-5, with unresolved D. The CDR3 has 13 residues. V was clipped by 1 base and J by 8 bases, with 9 bases between them. Germline loops: CDR1 SGHTA, CDR2 FQGNSA. This CDR3 reads CASSLEAPKPQHF. Here the CDR3 DNA reads TGTGCCAGCAGCTTAGAAGCCCCCAAGCCCCAGCATTTT. Drawing the rest from reference TRBV7-2 and TRBJ1-5, the complete variable domain is GAGVSQSPSNKVTEKGKDVELRCDPISGHTALYWYRQSLGQGLEFLIYFQGNSAPDKSGLPSDRFSAERTGGSVSTLTIQRTQQEDSAVYLCASSLEAPKPQHFGDGTRLSIL.